The 15 T cell receptor beta chains below come from one sample, sequenced in a study of T cell repertoires in cytomegalovirus infection. TCRdb re-analysed the reads in MiXCR, keeping a single row per CDR3 protein. The sample shows 55,000 to 85,000 distinct CDR3 sequences, 20% to 25% of them seen only once. Antigens of these TCRs are unknown. Sequenced material: CD8+ T cells from cultured PBMCs, taken from culture after CMV antigen stimulation. These receptors originate from a human donor in good health (CMV status not recorded). Some clones in this sample may be carry-over from other donors' samples.

J is TRBJ1-3 and V is TRBV6-1; D is uncertain. Germline V gives CDR1 MNHNS, CDR2 SASEGT. Trimming took 0 bases from V and 0 from J, leaving 9 bases between them. CDR3 size: 16 residues. CDR3 in DNA: TGTGCCAGCAGTGAAGCAACGGGTTACTCTGGAAACACCATATATTTT. This translates into CASSEATGYSGNTIYF.

The chain is built from TRBV7-8 and TRBJ2-3; D not resolved. V lost 4 bases to trimming and J lost 2 bases, with 7 bases between them. Germline loops: CDR1 SGHVS, CDR2 FQNEAQ. This CDR3 has 13 residues. CDR3 loop: CASSSPYTDTQYF. The CDR3 DNA follows: TGTGCCAGCAGCTCCCCATACACAGATACGCAGTATTTT.

Written as DNA, the CDR3 is TGTGCCAGCAGTGAAGTGGAGGGATTGAACGAGCAGTACTTC. Translated: CASSEVEGLNEQYF. The rearrangement uses TRBV6-1 and TRBJ2-7; D might be TRBD2 (6 bases). The CDR3 is 14 residues long. Trimming cost V 1 base and J 5 bases, with 12 bases left between them. Per the germline V gene, CDR1 is MNHNS and CDR2 is SASEGT.

V is TRBV7-9 and J is TRBJ2-7, with D unclear. Germline lookup yields CDR1 SEHNR and CDR2 FQNEAQ (reference sequence). The germline V and J ends were trimmed by 2 bases and 0 bases, with 8 bases remaining between them. This CDR3 contains 14 residues. The CDR3 region has the DNA TGTGCCAGCAGCTTACCAGATAGCTCCTACGAGCAGTACTTC. Its translation: CASSLPDSSYEQYF.

The chain recombines TRBV6-2 or TRBV6-3 with TRBJ1-1, with no clear D. The CDR3 has 14 residues. V lost 4 bases to trimming and J lost 2 bases, with 11 bases between them. Germline loops: CDR1 MNHEY, CDR2 SVGEGT. The CDR3 region is CASSSLGPNTEAFF. DNA for the CDR3: TGTGCCAGCAGTTCGTTAGGCCCAAACACTGAAGCTTTCTTT.

This chain links TRBV5-1 with TRBJ1-2; 7 nucleotides align to TRBD1. The germline V gene has CDR1 SGHRS and CDR2 YFSETQ. This CDR3 has 15 amino acids. The junction had 8 bases not matched to a gene; V was cut back by 0 bases and J by 6 bases. The CDR3 region is CASSLAFDRVDGYTF. The CDR3 DNA follows: TGCGCCAGCAGCTTGGCCTTCGACAGGGTTGATGGCTACACCTTC.

The chain employs TRBV27 and TRBJ2-1; TRBD1 aligns across 8 bases. CDR3 length: 13 residues. Looked up from germline, CDR1 is MNHEY and CDR2 is SMNVEV (reference sequence). V was clipped by 7 bases and J by 3 bases; unmatched bases: 2. The CDR3 region is CASMGQVYNEQFF. The CDR3, as DNA: TGTGCCAGCATGGGACAGGTCTACAATGAGCAGTTCTTC.

J is TRBJ1-1 and V is TRBV6-1; D is perhaps TRBD1 (6 bases). Germline CDR1 reads MNHNS; CDR2 reads SASEGT. The CDR3 has 11 amino acids. V was shortened by 5 bases and J by 6 bases, with 7 bases between the two germline ends. The CDR3 spells CASSKGAEAFF. The CDR3, as DNA: TGTGCCAGCAGTAAGGGGGCTGAAGCTTTCTTT.

This chain uses TRBV7-3 with TRBJ2-7; TRBD1 is a possible D gene (6 bases). Trimming removed 2 bases from V and 2 bases from J, with 13 bases in between. The CDR3 has 15 residues. The germline V gene encodes CDR1 SGHTA and CDR2 FQGTGA. The CDR3 DNA follows: TGTGCCAGCAGCTTAGCCGTGGGGGCCGCCTACGAGCAGTACTTC. Protein: CASSLAVGAAYEQYF.

J is TRBJ1-1 and V is TRBV28; a weak D match, TRBD1 (5 bases). With 6 bases removed from V and 4 bases from J, the gap between germline ends came to 15 bases. Germline V gene lookup returns CDR1 MDHEN and CDR2 SYDVKM. The CDR3 contains 14 residues. This CDR3 is CASRRAWDSTEAFF. The CDR3 coding sequence is TGTGCCAGCAGACGGGCGTGGGACTCCACTGAAGCTTTCTTT.

This chain connects TRBV20-1 to TRBJ1-6; no clear D gene. V lost 0 bases and J 3 bases, leaving 15 bases between the germline ends. Germline lookup yields CDR1 DFQATT and CDR2 SNEGSKA (reference sequence). This CDR3 is built from 17 residues. Written as DNA, the CDR3 is TGCAGTGCTAGAGATCTATGGGATGGGCGCTATAATTCACCCCTCCACTTT. Its translation is CSARDLWDGRYNSPLHF.

The rearrangement uses TRBV7-2 and TRBJ2-1; D is perhaps TRBD2 (6 bases). Germline CDR1 reads SGHTA; CDR2 reads FQGNSA. Trimming shortened V by 7 bases and J by 12 bases, and 25 bases separated the two germline ends. The CDR3 extends over 15 amino acids. The CDR3 spells CASKTTGSYNVGQFF. In DNA, the CDR3 is TGTGCCAGCAAAACAACCGGGAGTTACAATGTAGGGCAGTTCTTC. Combining the CDR3 with reference TRBV7-2 and TRBJ2-1 gives the whole variable domain GAGVSQSPSNKVTEKGKDVELRCDPISGHTALYWYRQSLGQGLEFLIYFQGNSAPDKSGLPSDRFSAERTGGSVSTLTIQRTQQEDSAVYLCASKTTGSYNVGQFFGPGTRLTVL.

In this sample, this clonotype turned up many times. J is TRBJ2-1 and V is TRBV12-3 or TRBV12-4, with D perhaps TRBD1 or TRBD2 (6 bases each). Trimming stripped 3 bases from V and 6 bases from J, with 15 bases between. This CDR3 has 15 residues. DNA for the CDR3: TGTGCCAGCAGTTTGGGGGCGGGGTTGGGCAATGAGCAGTTCTTC. Translation: CASSLGAGLGNEQFF.

The chain links TRBV6-2 or TRBV6-3 to TRBJ1-1; 8 bases are a match to TRBD1. CDR1 MNHEY and CDR2 SVGEGT come from the germline V gene. V was clipped by 4 bases and J by 5 bases; unmatched bases: 6. The CDR3 has 14 residues. The CDR3 reads CASSLGQGGTEAFF. The CDR3 region has the DNA TGTGCCAGCAGTTTAGGACAGGGAGGAACTGAAGCTTTCTTT.

The chain links TRBV2 to TRBJ2-3, with a possible D match to TRBD1 (5 bases). Trimming stripped 7 bases from V and 0 bases from J, with 17 bases between. This CDR3 has 16 residues. Germline V lookup: CDR1 SNHLY, CDR2 FYNNEI. CDR3 residues: CASMLYDSPSTDTQYF. Here the CDR3 DNA reads TGTGCCAGCATGCTTTATGACAGCCCAAGCACAGATACGCAGTATTTT.